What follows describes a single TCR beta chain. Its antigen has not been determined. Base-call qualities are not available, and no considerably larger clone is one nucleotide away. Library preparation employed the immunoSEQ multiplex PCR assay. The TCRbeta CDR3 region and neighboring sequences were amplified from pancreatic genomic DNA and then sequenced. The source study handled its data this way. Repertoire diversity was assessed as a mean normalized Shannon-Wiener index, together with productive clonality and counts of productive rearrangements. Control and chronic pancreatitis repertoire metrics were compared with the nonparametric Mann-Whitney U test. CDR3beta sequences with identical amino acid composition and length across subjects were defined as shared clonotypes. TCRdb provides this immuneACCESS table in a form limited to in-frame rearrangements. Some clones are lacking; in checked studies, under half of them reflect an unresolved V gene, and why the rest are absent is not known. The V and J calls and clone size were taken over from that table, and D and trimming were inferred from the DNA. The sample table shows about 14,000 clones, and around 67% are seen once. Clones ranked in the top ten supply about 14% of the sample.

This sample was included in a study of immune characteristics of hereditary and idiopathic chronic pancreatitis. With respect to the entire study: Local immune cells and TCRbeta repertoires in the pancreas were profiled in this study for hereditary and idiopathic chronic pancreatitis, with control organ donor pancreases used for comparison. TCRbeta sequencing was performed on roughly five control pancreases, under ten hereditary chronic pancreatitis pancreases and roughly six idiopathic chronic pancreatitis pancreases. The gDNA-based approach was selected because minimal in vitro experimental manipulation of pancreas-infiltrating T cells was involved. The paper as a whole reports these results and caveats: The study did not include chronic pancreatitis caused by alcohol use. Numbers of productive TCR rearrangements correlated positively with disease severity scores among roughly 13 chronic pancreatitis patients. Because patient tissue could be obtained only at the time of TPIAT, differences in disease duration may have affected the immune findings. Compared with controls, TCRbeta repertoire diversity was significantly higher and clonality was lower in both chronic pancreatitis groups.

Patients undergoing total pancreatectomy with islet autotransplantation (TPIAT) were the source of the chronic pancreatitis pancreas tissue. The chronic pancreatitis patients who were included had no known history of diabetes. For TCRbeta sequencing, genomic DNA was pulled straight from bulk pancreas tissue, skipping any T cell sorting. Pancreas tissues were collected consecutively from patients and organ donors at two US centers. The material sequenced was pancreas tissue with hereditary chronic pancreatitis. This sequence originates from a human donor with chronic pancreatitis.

The nucleotides are TGTGCCCCCTCGGGGGTCACTGTAGGCGAGCAGTACTTC. The translation is CAPSGVTVGEQYF. The chain employs TRBV19 and TRBJ2-7; the D gene is possibly TRBD2, with 6 bases matching. V sheds 11 bases and J sheds 6 bases, leaving 20 bases between their ends. The CDR3 goes from the cysteine to the phenylalanine over 13 residues. CDR3 DNA is the only sequence kept; it has 39 bases, read in frame from the first base. The germline V gene (reference sequence) provides CDR1 LNHDA and CDR2 SQIVND.